These 29 T cell receptor beta chains were sequenced from one sample in a study of T cells expressing NK-cell markers (dated by TCRdb to the early 2020s). The library came from 5' RACE. Sequenced using an Illumina HiSeq 2000. TCRdb reprocessed the reads; each CDR3 protein sequence makes one entry, and DNA is unavailable. The sample's clone listing holds about 550,000 distinct CDR3 sequences. The top ten constitute around 3.3% of the sample. The sequenced sample was blood T cells: a sorted CD56 or NKG2C T cell subset, CD4+ or CD8+ T cells, or bulk PBMC T cells (not recorded which). These receptors all come from a man aged 18 to 29 in good health. Donor details come from another sample of the same person, matched by shared clones.

The V and J genes are TRBV7-2 and TRBJ2-5; TCRdb's assignment of TRBD2 cannot be checked, as there is no DNA. This CDR3 contains 15 residues. CDR1 and CDR2 from the germline V gene are SGHTA and FQGNSA. The CDR3 sequence: CASSLSSGEGETQYF. Complete variable domain (other parts from reference TRBV7-2 and TRBJ2-5): GAGVSQSPSNKVTEKGKDVELRCDPISGHTALYWYRQSLGQGLEFLIYFQGNSAPDKSGLPSDRFSAERTGGSVSTLTIQRTQQEDSAVYLCASSLSSGEGETQYFGPGTRLLVL.

The chain is built from TRBV20-1 and TRBJ2-1; the D gene TCRdb calls, TRBD2, cannot be checked with no DNA. The CDR3 totals 14 residues. In germline, CDR1 is DFQATT, CDR2 SNEGSKA (reference sequence). The CDR3 sequence: CSAGDYLQYNEQFF.

The chain links TRBV12-3 or TRBV12-4 to TRBJ2-3. The CDR3 covers 14 residues. CDR3 in amino acids: CASSFGWSTDTQYF.

V is TRBV19 and J is TRBJ2-1; TCRdb's D call, TRBD1, is unchecked because there is no DNA. The germline V gene has CDR1 LNHDA and CDR2 SQIVND (reference sequence). The CDR3 is 18 residues long. CDR3 sequence reads: CASSAAPGGSLPYNEQFF.

The genes are TRBV20-1 and TRBJ1-4; there is no DNA to check the TCRdb D call of TRBD1. CDR3 size: 13 residues. Looked up from germline, CDR1 is DFQATT and CDR2 is SNEGSKA (reference sequence). The CDR3 is CSARSGQNEKLFF.

The chain joins TRBV5-1 to TRBJ2-2; the D gene TCRdb calls, TRBD1, cannot be checked with no DNA. Germline CDR1 reads SGHRS; CDR2 reads YFSETQ. This CDR3 has 17 amino acids. The CDR3 sequence is CASSVLGGQGHTGELFF. The variable domain in full, with the rest retrieved from reference TRBV5-1 and TRBJ2-2, is KAGVTQTPRYLIKTRGQQVTLSCSPISGHRSVSWYQQTPGQGLQFLFEYFSETQRNKGNFPGRFSGRQFSNSRSEMNVSTLELGDSALYLCASSVLGGQGHTGELFFGEGSRLTVL.

The rearrangement links TRBV7-8 to TRBJ2-7. Germline CDR1 and CDR2: SGHVS and FQNEAQ. CDR3 length: 15 residues. Here the CDR3 reads CASSSRPIPNREQYF. The full variable domain, its missing parts supplied by reference TRBV7-8 and TRBJ2-7, is GAGVSQSPRYKVAKRGQDVALRCDPISGHVSLFWYQQALGQGPEFLTYFQNEAQLDKSGLPSDRFFAERPEGSVSTLKIQRTQQEDSAVYLCASSSRPIPNREQYFGPGTRLTVT.

This chain connects TRBV27 to TRBJ2-6. The V gene's germline CDR1 is MNHEY and CDR2 SMNVEV (reference sequence). The CDR3 contains 15 residues. CDR3 residues: CASSPTFRGANVLTF.

The rearrangement joins TRBV20-1 to TRBJ2-2; TCRdb's D gene call, TRBD2, goes unchecked for lack of DNA. CDR1 DFQATT and CDR2 SNEGSKA come from the germline V gene (reference sequence). CDR3 size: 17 residues. The CDR3 loop is CSARVSGTSVMAGELFF.

CDR3 amino acids: CASSHGGRPYEQYF. The V call is TRBV7-2, the J call TRBJ2-7; TCRdb calls TRBD2, which cannot be checked without DNA. The CDR3 spans 14 residues. Germline values: CDR1 SGHTA, CDR2 FQGNSA.

This rearrangement joins TRBV7-9 to TRBJ1-5; TCRdb names TRBD1, which stays unverified in the absence of DNA. Germline values: CDR1 SEHNR, CDR2 FQNEAQ (reference sequence). The CDR3 has 14 residues. This chain's CDR3 is CASSQGASNQPQHF.

This chain uses TRBV11-1 with TRBJ2-3; the TCRdb D gene call, TRBD1, has no DNA to confirm it. Germline V lookup: CDR1 SGHAT, CDR2 FQDESV (reference sequence). The CDR3 length is 14 residues. CDR3: CASSLRSAQDTQYF.

The chain has TRBV5-1 and TRBJ1-2. The CDR3 covers 12 residues. CDR1 and CDR2 (germline): SGHRS, YFSETQ. The CDR3 is CASSSIRGGYTF. The whole variable domain, filled in from reference TRBV5-1 and TRBJ1-2, reads KAGVTQTPRYLIKTRGQQVTLSCSPISGHRSVSWYQQTPGQGLQFLFEYFSETQRNKGNFPGRFSGRQFSNSRSEMNVSTLELGDSALYLCASSSIRGGYTFGSGTRLTVV.

This chain links TRBV12-3 or TRBV12-4 with TRBJ2-6. The CDR3 is 15 residues long. The CDR3 loop reads CASSSAGSGANVLTF.

V gene TRBV19 combines with J gene TRBJ2-3; the D call from TCRdb, TRBD1, cannot be confirmed without DNA. The CDR3 is 13 amino acids. The germline gives CDR1 LNHDA, CDR2 SQIVND (reference sequence). The CDR3 is CASTGGWADTQYF.

This sequence joins TRBV6-2 or TRBV6-3 and TRBJ2-5; TCRdb's D gene call, TRBD2, goes unchecked for lack of DNA. CDR1 MNHEY and CDR2 SVGEGT come from the germline V gene. The CDR3 totals 16 residues. CDR3 sequence: CASSRGLAGVQETQYF.

The chain employs TRBV4-1 and TRBJ2-3; no DNA is available, so the TRBD1 call from TCRdb remains unchecked. Germline CDR1 MGHRA, CDR2 YSYEKL. The CDR3 contains 13 residues. CDR3 loop: CASSQGGLETQYF.

The chain has TRBV29-1 and TRBJ2-2; the D gene TCRdb calls, TRBD2, cannot be checked with no DNA. Germline CDR1 SQVTM, CDR2 ANQGSEA. This CDR3 is 13 amino acids long. CDR3 loop: CSVRAEYTGELFF.

This chain connects TRBV11-2 to TRBJ2-1; TCRdb's D call of TRBD1 is untestable without DNA. The CDR3 runs to 16 residues. Germline V gene sequence: CDR1 SGHAT, CDR2 FQNNGV. The CDR3 protein is CASSLARAGPLNEQFF. The full variable domain, its missing parts supplied by reference TRBV11-2 and TRBJ2-1, is EAGVAQSPRYKIIEKRQSVAFWCNPISGHATLYWYQQILGQGPKLLIQFQNNGVVDDSQLPKDRFSAERLKGVDSTLKIQPAKLEDSAVYLCASSLARAGPLNEQFFGPGTRLTVL.

V usage is TRBV7-2 and J usage is TRBJ2-1; TCRdb selects TRBD2, and the lack of DNA leaves this call unchecked. The CDR3 sequence is 15 residues long. Germline CDR1 SGHTA, CDR2 FQGNSA. CDR3: CASSLGLAGAYEQFF. Full variable domain (outside the CDR3, taken from reference TRBV7-2 and TRBJ2-1): GAGVSQSPSNKVTEKGKDVELRCDPISGHTALYWYRQSLGQGLEFLIYFQGNSAPDKSGLPSDRFSAERTGGSVSTLTIQRTQQEDSAVYLCASSLGLAGAYEQFFGPGTRLTVL.

This chain connects TRBV5-6 to TRBJ2-3. This CDR3 region has 14 residues. Germline V lookup: CDR1 SGHDT, CDR2 YYEEEE. CDR3 residues: CASSPRSGTDTQYF.

Here the CDR3 reads CASSAQGLAGGNEQFF. The rearrangement uses TRBV7-8 and TRBJ2-1; TCRdb's assignment of TRBD2 cannot be checked, as there is no DNA. This CDR3 comprises 16 residues. In germline, CDR1 is SGHVS, CDR2 FQNEAQ.

The chain couples TRBV6-2 or TRBV6-3 to TRBJ2-1; absent DNA, TCRdb's TRBD1 call cannot be checked. The CDR3 covers 16 residues. Germline CDR1 reads MNHEY; CDR2 reads SVGEGT. The CDR3 protein is CASSYPEHGDYNEQFF.

This sequence joins TRBV11-2 and TRBJ2-3; TCRdb calls TRBD2, which cannot be checked without DNA. CDR1 and CDR2 (germline): SGHAT, FQNNGV. The CDR3 is 15 residues long. CDR3 region: CASSFRLVSTDTQYF.

The chain couples TRBV5-1 to TRBJ2-1; the D call from TCRdb, TRBD2, cannot be confirmed without DNA. The CDR3 contains 14 residues. CDR1 is SGHRS and CDR2 is YFSETQ in the germline V gene. The chain's CDR3 is CASGLAGGLNEQFF. Variable domain in full (rest from reference TRBV5-1 and TRBJ2-1): KAGVTQTPRYLIKTRGQQVTLSCSPISGHRSVSWYQQTPGQGLQFLFEYFSETQRNKGNFPGRFSGRQFSNSRSEMNVSTLELGDSALYLCASGLAGGLNEQFFGPGTRLTVL.

The chain employs TRBV6-2 or TRBV6-3 and TRBJ2-1. Germline V gene lookup returns CDR1 MNHEY and CDR2 SVGEGT. The CDR3 length is 15 residues. CDR3 protein: CASSQRNPTYNEQFF.

J is TRBJ1-5 and V is TRBV10-3; as DNA is missing, the TRBD1 call by TCRdb cannot be tested. Germline V gene sequence: CDR1 ENHRY, CDR2 SYGVKD. There are 18 residues in the CDR3. Here the CDR3 reads CAISEQGIQASGNQPQHF.

The chain couples TRBV6-5 to TRBJ2-1. The germline CDR1 and CDR2 sequences are MNHEY and SVGAGI. The CDR3 has 14 amino acids. The CDR3: CASSSLDALGEQFF.

This chain uses TRBV7-9 with TRBJ2-1. Germline lookup yields CDR1 SEHNR and CDR2 FQNEAQ (reference sequence). CDR3 size: 14 residues. This CDR3 is CAIELERTYNEQFF.